The rows below give T cell receptor beta chains drawn from one sample of a study of T-cell reconstitution after alpha-beta-depleted transplantation in children. TCRdb reprocessed the PCR reads via MiXCR and lists one record per CDR3 protein. The profile shows about 500,000 distinct CDR3 sequences, 32% of them singletons. This material consisted of PBMCs from the stem cell graft donor, taken from the stem cell graft. The source of these receptors is a human donor who donated a stem cell graft to a child with aplastic anemia. Each CDR3 is given with its conserved first and last residue. A D gene is named only where the DNA matches it firmly. The size of a clone is reported for some rows only, either as once, few or many, or as a class for expanded clones.

CAWTSKGGYGYTF,TGTGCCTGGACTTCAAAAGGGGGCTATGGCTACACCTTC,few,TRBJ1-2,TRBV30,-
CSARDPGGRGRGYTF,TGCAGTGCTAGAGACCCGGGTGGCAGGGGCCGGGGCTACACCTTC,-,TRBJ1-2,TRBV20-1,-
CASSQYRGSNQPQHF,TGTGCCAGCAGTCAATACAGGGGTAGCAATCAGCCCCAGCATTTT,many,TRBJ1-5,TRBV28,TRBD1
CSASLPGLQNIQYF,TGCAGTGCTAGTCTACCGGGACTCCAAAACATTCAGTACTTC,many,TRBJ2-4,TRBV20-1,-
CASSYNVRQGPLFDEQYF,TGTGCCAGCAGTTACAACGTTAGACAGGGCCCCCTCTTTGACGAGCAGTACTTC,once,TRBJ2-7,TRBV6-2/TRBV6-3,TRBD1
CASSSRTVNYEQYF,TGTGCCAGCAGTTCGCGGACAGTTAACTACGAGCAGTACTTC,few,TRBJ2-7,TRBV6-5,-
CASSLLRGDGNTIYF,TGTGCCAGTAGTCTCCTGCGGGGGGACGGAAACACCATATATTTT,-,TRBJ1-3,TRBV19,-
CASSFILAGHLTPLNEQFF,TGTGCCAGCAGCTTCATACTAGCGGGTCACCTCACCCCGTTGAATGAGCAGTTCTTC,few,TRBJ2-1,TRBV11-2,TRBD2
CASSQERLNEQFF,TGCGCCAGCAGCCAAGAGAGGCTAAATGAGCAGTTCTTC,-,TRBJ2-1,TRBV4-3,-
CASSSRGRSPLHF,TGTGCCAGCAGCTCCAGGGGACGTTCACCCCTCCACTTT,few,TRBJ1-6,TRBV13,-
CATSGGYNEQFF,TGTGCCACCAGCGGGGGTTACAATGAGCAGTTCTTC,few,TRBJ2-1,TRBV15,-
CASSLGQGAGTQYF,TGTGCCAGCAGCCTGGGACAGGGGGCAGGTACGCAGTATTTT,-,TRBJ2-3,TRBV3-1,TRBD1
CASSPDRGAGTEAFF,TGCGCCAGCAGTCCGGACCGGGGCGCCGGCACTGAAGCTTTCTTT,few,TRBJ1-1,TRBV5-1,-
CASSLPGSMGEQFF,TGCGCCAGCAGCTTACCAGGTTCTATGGGGGAGCAGTTCTTC,-,TRBJ2-1,TRBV5-1,-
CSARGGRSETQYF,TGCAGTGCTAGAGGAGGGAGAAGCGAGACCCAGTACTTC,few,TRBJ2-5,TRBV20-1,-
CASSLGGIQQYF,TGTGCCAGCAGCTTGGGCGGGATCCAGCAGTACTTC,-,TRBJ2-7,TRBV13,-
CASSLWGQVNTEAFF,TGTGCCAGCAGTTTATGGGGACAGGTGAACACTGAAGCTTTCTTT,-,TRBJ1-1,TRBV27,TRBD1
CSVGRTGYGQYF,TGCAGCGTCGGCCGGACAGGGTATGGGCAGTACTTC,-,TRBJ2-7,TRBV29-1,TRBD1
CSARYRGSEKLFF,TGCAGTGCTAGATACCGTGGTTCTGAAAAACTGTTTTTT,-,TRBJ1-4,TRBV20-1,-
CASSSGNIQFF,TGTGCCAGCAGCAGCGGTAACATTCAGTTCTTC,-,TRBJ2-1,TRBV6-5,-
CASSPGAGLADTDTQYF,TGCGCCAGCAGCCCCGGCGCGGGACTAGCAGACACAGATACGCAGTATTTT,-,TRBJ2-3,TRBV5-1,TRBD2
CASSTRQGDKNIQYF,TGTGCCAGTAGCACTAGACAGGGAGATAAAAACATTCAGTACTTC,few,TRBJ2-4,TRBV19,TRBD1
CASNTGTNTEAFF,TGTGCCAGCAACACCGGGACGAACACTGAAGCTTTCTTT,-,TRBJ1-1,TRBV6-2/TRBV6-3,-
CASSKPPRASYNEQFF,TGTGCCAGCAGCAAACCGCCCAGGGCCTCCTACAATGAGCAGTTCTTC,few,TRBJ2-1,TRBV21-1,-
CASSSKDGGWNTEAFF,TGTGCCAGCAGCTCTAAGGACGGTGGGTGGAACACTGAAGCTTTCTTT,few,TRBJ1-1,TRBV7-8,-
CASRGGRETQYF,TGTGCCAGCCGAGGGGGGAGAGAGACCCAGTACTTT,-,TRBJ2-5,TRBV7-9,-
CASSVPGTTGGNTIYF,TGTGCCAGCAGCGTCCCCGGGACTACGGGCGGAAACACCATATATTTT,-,TRBJ1-3,TRBV5-5,-
CASSLMAGTSYNEQFF,TGTGCCAGCAGCTTGATGGCGGGCACTTCCTACAATGAGCAGTTCTTC,-,TRBJ2-1,TRBV11-2,-